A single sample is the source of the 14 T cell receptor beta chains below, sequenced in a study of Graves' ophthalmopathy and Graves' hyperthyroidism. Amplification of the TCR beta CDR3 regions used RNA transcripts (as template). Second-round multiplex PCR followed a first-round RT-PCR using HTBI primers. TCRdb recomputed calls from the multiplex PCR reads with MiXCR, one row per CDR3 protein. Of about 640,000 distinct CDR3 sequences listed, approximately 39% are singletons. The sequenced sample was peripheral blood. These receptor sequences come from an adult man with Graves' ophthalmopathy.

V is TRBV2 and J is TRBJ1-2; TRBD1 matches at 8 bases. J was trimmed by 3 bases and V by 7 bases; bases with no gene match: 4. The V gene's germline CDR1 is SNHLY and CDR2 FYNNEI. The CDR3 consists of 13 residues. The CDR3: CASKDRADYGYTF. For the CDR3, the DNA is TGTGCCAGCAAGGACAGGGCCGACTATGGCTACACCTTC.

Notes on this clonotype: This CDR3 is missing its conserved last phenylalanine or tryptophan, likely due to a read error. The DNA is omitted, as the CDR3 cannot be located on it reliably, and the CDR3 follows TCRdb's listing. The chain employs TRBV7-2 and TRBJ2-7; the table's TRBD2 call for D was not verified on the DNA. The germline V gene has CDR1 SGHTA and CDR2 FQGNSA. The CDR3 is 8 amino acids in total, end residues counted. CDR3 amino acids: CASSFVAG.

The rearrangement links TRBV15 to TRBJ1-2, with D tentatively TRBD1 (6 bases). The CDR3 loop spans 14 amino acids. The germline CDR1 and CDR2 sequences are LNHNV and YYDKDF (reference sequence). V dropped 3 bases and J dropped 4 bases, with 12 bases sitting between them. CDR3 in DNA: TGTGCCACCAGCAGCTTAGCAGGGGCCTATGGCTACACCTTC. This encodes CATSSLAGAYGYTF.

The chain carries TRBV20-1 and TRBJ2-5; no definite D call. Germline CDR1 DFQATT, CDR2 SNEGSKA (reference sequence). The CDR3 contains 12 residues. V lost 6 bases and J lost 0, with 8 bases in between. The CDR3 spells CSASSNQETQYF. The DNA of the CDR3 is TGCAGTGCCAGCTCAAACCAAGAGACCCAGTACTTC.

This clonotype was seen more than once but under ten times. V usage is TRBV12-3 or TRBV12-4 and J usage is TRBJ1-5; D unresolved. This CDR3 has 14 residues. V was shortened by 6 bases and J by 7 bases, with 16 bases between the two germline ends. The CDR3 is CASSPGQVRQPQHF. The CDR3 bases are TGTGCCAGCAGCCCCGGGCAAGTTCGACAGCCCCAGCATTTT.

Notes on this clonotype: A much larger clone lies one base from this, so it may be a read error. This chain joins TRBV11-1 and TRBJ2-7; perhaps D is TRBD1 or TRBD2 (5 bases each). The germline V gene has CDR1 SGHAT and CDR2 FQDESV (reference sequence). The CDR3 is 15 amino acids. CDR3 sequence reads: CASRFDSLKRYEQYF. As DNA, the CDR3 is TGTGCCAGCCGCTTCGACAGTCTTAAGCGGTACGAGCAGTACTTC.

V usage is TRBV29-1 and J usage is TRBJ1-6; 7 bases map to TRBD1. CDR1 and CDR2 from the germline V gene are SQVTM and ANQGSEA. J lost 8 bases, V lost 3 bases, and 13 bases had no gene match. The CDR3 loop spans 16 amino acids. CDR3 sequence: CSVEASSGDSYSPLHF. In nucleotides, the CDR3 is TGCAGCGTTGAGGCCAGCAGCGGGGACAGTTATTCACCCCTCCACTTT.

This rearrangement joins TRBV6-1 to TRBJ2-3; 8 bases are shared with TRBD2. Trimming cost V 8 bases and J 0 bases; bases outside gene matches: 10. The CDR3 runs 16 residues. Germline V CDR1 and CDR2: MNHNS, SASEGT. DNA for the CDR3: TGTGCCAGCGTGTCTAGCGGGTATACTAGCACAGATACGCAGTATTTT. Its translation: CASVSSGYTSTDTQYF.

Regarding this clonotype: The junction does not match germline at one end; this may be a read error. For the CDR3, the DNA is TGTGCCAGCAGCTTAGGGGAGGGTACCCAAAAGACCCAGTACTTC. Protein sequence: CASSLGEGTQKTQYF. The chain uses TRBV11-3 and TRBJ2-5; 7 nucleotides line up with TRBD2. CDR1 SGHNT and CDR2 YENEEA come from the germline V gene. The CDR3 has 15 amino acids.

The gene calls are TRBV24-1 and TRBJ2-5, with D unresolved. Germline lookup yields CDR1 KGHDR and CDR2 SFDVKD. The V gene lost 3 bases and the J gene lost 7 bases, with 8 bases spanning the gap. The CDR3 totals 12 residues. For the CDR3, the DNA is TGTGCCACCAGTGATCCTAATTGGACCCAGTACTTC. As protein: CATSDPNWTQYF.

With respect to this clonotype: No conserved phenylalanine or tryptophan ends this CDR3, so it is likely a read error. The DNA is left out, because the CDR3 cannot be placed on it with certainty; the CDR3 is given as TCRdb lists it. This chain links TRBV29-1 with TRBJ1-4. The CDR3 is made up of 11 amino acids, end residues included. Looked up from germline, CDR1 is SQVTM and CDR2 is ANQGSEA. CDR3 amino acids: CSVEDQGQRDY.

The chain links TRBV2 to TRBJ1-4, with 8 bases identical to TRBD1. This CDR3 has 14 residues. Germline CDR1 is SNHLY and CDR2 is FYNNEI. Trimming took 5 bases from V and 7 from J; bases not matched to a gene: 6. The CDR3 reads CASSYRDRSEKLFF. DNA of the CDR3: TGTGCCAGCAGTTACCGGGACAGGAGTGAAAAACTGTTTTTT.

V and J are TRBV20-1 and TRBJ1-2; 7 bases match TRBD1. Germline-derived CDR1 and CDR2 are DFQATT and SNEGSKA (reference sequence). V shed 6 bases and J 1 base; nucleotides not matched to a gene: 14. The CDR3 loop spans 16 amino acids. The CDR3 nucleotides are TGCAGTGCGCGTCGTACAGGGGTTAGGGGTAACTATGGCTACACCTTC. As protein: CSARRTGVRGNYGYTF.

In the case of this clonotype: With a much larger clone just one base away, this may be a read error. The CDR3 DNA sequence: TGTGCCATCAGTGATACAGGCTATGGCTACACCTTC. Residues: CAISDTGYGYTF. This chain links TRBV10-3 with TRBJ1-2; tentative D call: TRBD1 (5 bases). Looked up from germline, CDR1 is ENHRY and CDR2 is SYGVKD. Trimming left V 3 bases short and J 4 bases short, with 6 bases between. This CDR3 comprises 12 residues.